The clone carrying this T cell receptor beta chain was observed many times. Its antigen is still unknown. The CDR3 length is 17 residues. In germline, CDR1 is MNHEY, CDR2 SVGAGI. The V segment lost 1 base and the J segment 3 bases; nucleotides outside the gene matches: 9. This sample is part of a study of T cell repertoires in cytomegalovirus infection. Findings and caveats of the study: What dominated the ex vivo response were HLA-C-restricted CMV-specific TCR beta clonotypes.

TCRdb used MiXCR to reprocess the reads, holding one entry per CDR3 protein. This repertoire shows more than 150,000 distinct CDR3 sequences, about 20% found once; its top ten account for around 3.2%. The chain recombines TRBV6-5 with TRBJ2-3, with 8 bases aligning to TRBD2. The receptor comes from a human donor in good health (CMV status not recorded). Some clones in this sample may be carry-over from other donors' samples. The sample comprised PBMCs. CDR3 amino acids: CASSYFRGGRVTDTQYF. The CDR3 DNA follows: TGTGCCAGCAGTTACTTTCGGGGGGGCAGGGTTACAGATACGCAGTATTTT.